This TCR beta chain came from a study of early T cells in non-severe SARS-CoV-2 infection. Study overall: Alpha and beta chains were unpaired, from unsorted whole-blood bulk RNA. The study's findings and limits: Anti-spike CD8 responses were favored in VDJdb matching, and private and CD4 specificities were missed.

cDNA molecules, individually, were tagged with unique molecular identifiers. TCRdb reprocessed the 5' RACE reads via MiXCR and lists one record per CDR3 protein. The sample contains roughly 32,000 distinct CDR3 sequences, less than 8% of which appear only once. This CDR3 has 15 residues. The V end was cut by 3 bases, the J end by 1 base, with 9 bases between. Germline assignment: CDR1 LNHDA and CDR2 SQIVND (reference sequence). A word on this clonotype: Its antigen is not identified.

Sequencing was performed on whole blood. The gene calls are TRBV19 and TRBJ1-4; D not resolved. This receptor was identified in an adult who was a healthcare worker with PCR-confirmed SARS-CoV-2 infection or an uninfected control (not recorded which). CDR3 residues: CASSIRRGTNEKLFF. In DNA, the CDR3 is TGTGCCAGTAGTATCCGCCGCGGAACTAATGAAAAACTGTTTTTT.